This TCR beta chain was sequenced for a study of blood T cell repertoires in COVID-19. Study details: Some COVID-19 samples were acute and others convalescent; all came from the United States, Italy and Spain.

Seattle researchers signed up patients amid active infection and tracked them longitudinally. About this clone: Germline and junction disagree at one end, which may indicate a read error.

This CDR3 spans 15 amino acids. From germline, CDR1 is SSHAT and CDR2 FNYEAQ (reference sequence). Authors' data handling: Reference gene primers were amplified, and this amplification served to estimate nucleated cell counts. The repertoire was sequenced with immunoSEQ multiplex PCR; TCRdb's copy has only in-frame clones and lacks some. V and J calls and clone size are given by that table; D and trimming were obtained from the DNA. Found here are 300,000 to 400,000 clones, approximately 88% of them singletons; the top ten hold around 3%. This sequence joins TRBV7-7 and TRBJ2-7, with 7 bases that match TRBD1. The origin of this receptor is a woman aged 25 to 39 with COVID-19, enrolled during active disease. The sequenced material came from peripheral blood. The CDR3 DNA sequence: TGTGCTAGCAGCTTAGATTGGGACAGCTTAAACGAGCAGTACTTC. Translating gives CASSLDWDSLNEQYF.